A selection of T cell receptor beta chains follows, all from one sample in a study of T cell repertoires in cytomegalovirus infection. TCRdb fed the reads into MiXCR, producing one record per CDR3 protein. This table holds some 390,000 distinct CDR3 sequences, around 18% found once. Sequenced sample: PBMCs. Receptors originate from a human donor in good health (CMV status not recorded). Some clones in this sample may be carry-over from other donors' samples. Each CDR3 is given with its conserved first and last residue. The size of a clone is reported for some rows only, either as once, few or many, or as a class for expanded clones.

V	J	length	size	CDR3
TRBV19	TRBJ2-1	18	.	CASSIGLFGTGAYNEQFF
TRBV30	TRBJ1-1	11	few	CAWSPMRLAFF
TRBV12-3/TRBV12-4	TRBJ1-1	13	many	CASSWGGDTEAFF
TRBV10-3	TRBJ2-3	14	few	CANKTEGAKDTQYF
TRBV7-6	TRBJ2-3	20	.	CASSSVPLNPGTSGIDTQYF
TRBV4-1	TRBJ2-1	17	.	CASSHQGPGLFPDEQFF
TRBV5-5	TRBJ1-2	15	.	CASSEHRSGGGGYTF
TRBV6-2/TRBV6-3	TRBJ2-7	12	.	CASSYGVREQYF
TRBV12-3/TRBV12-4	TRBJ1-1	14	few	CASSDRGDPTEAFF
TRBV20-1	TRBJ1-1	11	.	CSALMNTEAFF
TRBV7-9	TRBJ1-6	11	.	CASSLRSPLHF
TRBV7-8	TRBJ2-3	15	few	CASSSGQLTTDTQYF
TRBV27	TRBJ1-1	14	.	CASRRQGIYPEAFF
TRBV29-1	TRBJ1-1	14	.	CSVPAPAGGNEAFF
TRBV7-2	TRBJ2-1	13	many	CASSWFSGGEQFF
TRBV7-9	TRBJ2-3	19	many	CASSFAQDRFRTSTDTQYF
TRBV5-1	TRBJ1-3	14	many	CASSRGEEERTIYF
TRBV12-3/TRBV12-4	TRBJ2-1	14	.	CASRRDSAGHEQFF
TRBV7-8	TRBJ1-2	12	many	CASSSGTTGYTF
TRBV20-1	TRBJ1-1	11	.	CSAPMLTEAFF
TRBV6-2/TRBV6-3	TRBJ2-7	17	few	CASSYPIAGLSSYEQYF
TRBV7-2	TRBJ2-2	15	many	CASSLVLVSTGELFF
TRBV20-1	TRBJ2-5	14	few	CSEKTAFAAETQYF
TRBV24-1	TRBJ2-6	15	.	CATSDPRSGANVLTF
TRBV6-1	TRBJ1-6	12	few	CASSGGQPALHF
TRBV6-5	TRBJ1-2	12	few	CASSYGRNGYTF
TRBV7-6	TRBJ2-7	16	many	CASSSGQGLASYEQYF
TRBV7-8	TRBJ1-5	13	few	CASSLGGPQPQHF
TRBV20-1	TRBJ1-1	16	few	CSARDHSRGARTEAFF
TRBV7-2	TRBJ2-4	15	many	CASSTAGAGKNIQYF